This TCR beta chain was sequenced in a study of OX40 agonist ivuxolimab in advanced cancers. The overall study: Ivuxolimab, an agonist antibody against OX40 (CD134), was given to patients. Partial responses were recorded for three patients, including one with hepatocellular carcinoma and two with cutaneous melanoma.

Data came from immunoSEQ multiplex PCR; TCRdb stores just in-frame clones and leaves some out. The data contain 97,000 or so clones, 90% of them seen just once; the ten biggest clones take up 0.15% to 0.2%. This CDR3 has 16 amino acids. With 2 bases removed from V and 8 bases from J, the gap between germline ends came to 19 bases. The V gene's germline CDR1 is LNHDA and CDR2 SQIVND (reference sequence). Details on this clone: Its antigen remains unidentified.

General study points: Several nonresponders also turned out to have low normalized T-cell clonal expansion.

Sequenced material: CD4+ or CD8+ T cells sorted from blood, taken in a trial of the OX40 agonist ivuxolimab. The sequence derives from an adult with an advanced solid tumor such as melanoma, head and neck, liver or kidney cancer. The chain links TRBV19 to TRBJ2-1; D is perhaps TRBD2 (6 bases). This chain's CDR3 is CASSIFGGIPHYEQFF. In nucleotides, the CDR3 is TGTGCCAGTAGTATATTTGGGGGGATACCCCATTATGAGCAGTTCTTC. Full variable domain (remainder filled in from reference TRBV19 and TRBJ2-1): DGGITQSPKYLFRKEGQNVTLSCEQNLNHDAMYWYRQDPGQGLRLIYYSQIVNDFQKGDIAEGYSVSREKKESFPLTVTSAQKNPTAFYLCASSIFGGIPHYEQFFGPGTRLTVL.